Given below is one T cell receptor (beta chain) in context. Its target antigen remains unknown. Base qualities are missing; no much larger clone stands one base away. The data were taken from a study of shared T cell receptors in the human thymus (dated by TCRdb to the early 2020s). About the investigation overall: The study examined how self-reactive, shared T-cell receptor alpha chains are generated in the human thymus.

The library came from the immunoSEQ multiplex PCR assay. Entries here come from immuneACCESS through TCRdb and include only in-frame sequences with V and J called. Some clones fail to appear in such tables; in the studies checked, an unresolved V gene covers under half of the shortfall, and the cause of the remainder is unknown. The sample table lists over 650,000 clones, about 89% of them with a count of one. The ten largest clones capture just under 0.0095% of the sample. There are 18 amino acids in the CDR3, from cysteine to phenylalanine inclusive. CDR3 DNA is the only sequence kept; it has 54 bases, read in frame from the first base. The V end gives up 5 bases and the J end 5 bases, leaving 19 bases in the junction not matched to a gene. CDR1 and CDR2, looked up from the germline V gene (reference sequence), are SEHNR and FQNEAQ. The same sample was also used in a study of human thymus T cells. That second report states: Immunologically healthy infants undergoing open corrective cardiac surgery for congenital heart defects in Finland were used as donors. Thymus tissue was obtained as surgical resects removed during corrective cardiac surgery. Usage of V and J gene segments appeared to be biased in both the thymic and the peripheral blood repertoires. According to the related research, thymic TCR repertoires were highly overlapping among unrelated individuals. TCR alpha and beta repertoires from seven to nine infant thymus samples and a few related peripheral blood samples were characterized in the study. The cohort included several male and two female infants, with donor ages spanning 7 to 244 days. Thymocytes were mechanically released from the tissue and were stored as pellets of 10-30 million cells at -70 degrees C. Genomic DNA was extracted from frozen cell pellets with a QIAsymphony instrument. The immunoSEQ multiplex PCR assay was used to amplify the TCRB and TCRAD loci from a standardized quantity of quality-controlled genomic DNA. The amplicons covered the V(D)J region and were long enough to include the CDR3 and to identify the V and J genes. Amplicon sequencing was performed on an Illumina platform through the commercial immunoSEQ service. Primer bias and sequencing errors were corrected as previously described, and TCRAD and TCRB were defined on the basis of the IMGT database. Analysis of the repertoires was done with immunoSEQ Analyzer 3.0 and VDJTools and included basic statistics, V/J segment usage, diversity estimates, rarefaction and pairwise overlap. To estimate diversity, the Chao1, ChaoE, Efron-Thisted, Shannon and inverse Simpson indices were applied, and diversity was also estimated on datasets down-sampled to the smallest sample. For repertoire overlap, CDR3 nucleotide sequence, V gene and J gene had to match strictly, and clustering was done by Jaccard-based multidimensional scaling. On average, thymus samples yielded 750,000 to 1,000,000 unique TCRB clonotypes, whereas blood samples yielded around 88,000.

Here the chain combines TRBV7-9 and TRBJ2-3; 7 of the junction bases match TRBD2. This TCR was recovered from a boy less than two years old with a congenital heart defect. Donor details come from another sample of the same person, matched by shared clones. Sequenced sample: thymocytes. The nucleotides are TGTGCCAGCAGCCGCCCGGGGCGGGGGAGGACCCTAATAGATACGCAGTATTTT. Its protein product is CASSRPGRGRTLIDTQYF.